The 25 T cell receptor beta chains below all came from one sample that was sequenced in a study of cytomegalovirus exposure and HLA in healthy donors. Use of 60 Vbeta and 13 Jbeta primers characterized the PCR. Assay: immunoSEQ multiplex PCR; the TCRdb copy retains only in-frame clones and omits some. The table includes a few hundred thousand clones, approximately 79% detected once. Sequenced input: PBMCs. These receptors all stem from a girl aged 2 to 9 in good health and CMV-seronegative.

The chain employs TRBV5-1 and TRBJ2-2; 8 bases agree with TRBD2. V dropped 3 bases and J dropped 2; count of bases not matched to a gene: 6. The germline V gene encodes CDR1 SGHRS and CDR2 YFSETQ. The CDR3 has 16 residues. The CDR3 here is CASSSGTRGNTGELFF. In nucleotides, the CDR3 is TGCGCCAGCAGCTCCGGGACTAGGGGAAACACCGGGGAGCTGTTTTTT.

The gene calls are TRBV19 and TRBJ1-2; 9 nucleotides align to TRBD1. From germline, CDR1 is LNHDA and CDR2 SQIVND (reference sequence). The CDR3 has 15 amino acids. V lost 4 bases to trimming and J lost 3 bases; unmatched junction nucleotides: 6. CDR3 protein: CASSTRQGVDYGYTF. CDR3 bases: TGTGCCAGTAGTACCCGACAGGGGGTTGACTATGGCTACACCTTC. The whole variable domain, filled in from reference TRBV19 and TRBJ1-2, reads DGGITQSPKYLFRKEGQNVTLSCEQNLNHDAMYWYRQDPGQGLRLIYYSQIVNDFQKGDIAEGYSVSREKKESFPLTVTSAQKNPTAFYLCASSTRQGVDYGYTFGSGTRLTVV.

This clone turned up a few times. The same CDR3 can be traced to other DNA sequences in this sample. The genes are TRBV27 and TRBJ1-1; D might be TRBD1 (6 bases). CDR3 length: 14 residues. Trimming removed 2 bases at V and 0 bases at J, with 7 bases between. Germline lookup yields CDR1 MNHEY and CDR2 SMNVEV (reference sequence). The CDR3 loop is CASSLGGLNTEAFF. Here the CDR3 DNA reads TGTGCCAGCAGTTTAGGGGGCTTGAACACTGAAGCTTTCTTT.

J is TRBJ2-5 and V is TRBV2; tentative D call: TRBD2 (5 bases). The germline V gene has CDR1 SNHLY and CDR2 FYNNEI. V lost 6 bases to trimming and J lost 1 base, with 12 bases between them. This CDR3 is built from 14 residues. As DNA, the CDR3 is TGTGCCAGCAGACCGACTAAAACCCAAGAGACCCAGTACTTC. Translated, it gives CASRPTKTQETQYF.

The chain uses TRBV9 and TRBJ2-5; 9 positions agree with TRBD1. The CDR3 extends over 15 amino acids. Germline CDR1 SGDLS, CDR2 YYNGEE. V was clipped by 1 base and J by 2 bases; unmatched bases: 3. The CDR3 region has the DNA TGTGCCAGCAGCGTATCGGGACAGGGACAAGAGACCCAGTACTTC. It is translated as CASSVSGQGQETQYF.

This chain joins TRBV27 and TRBJ2-6; no definite D call. From germline, CDR1 is MNHEY and CDR2 SMNVEV (reference sequence). V lost 7 bases and J lost 5, with 21 bases in between. The CDR3 is made up of 17 amino acids. This CDR3 reads CASTHSLRFARANVLTF. CDR3 nucleotides: TGTGCCAGCACCCACTCGTTGAGGTTCGCCCGGGCCAACGTCCTGACTTTC.

The V gene is TRBV2, the J gene TRBJ1-1; 8 nucleotides align to TRBD1. Germline CDR1 is SNHLY and CDR2 is FYNNEI. This CDR3 has 19 residues. After removal of 0 bases from V and 1 base from J, the junction contained 13 bases not matched to a gene. CDR3 bases: TGTGCCAGCAGTGAAGCCCGTCTATCCGGACAGGGTGGGAACACTGAAGCTTTCTTT. It codes for CASSEARLSGQGGNTEAFF.

In this sample, this clone turned up once. The V call is TRBV6-1, the J call TRBJ1-2; possible D gene TRBD1, 6 bases. V was pared by 3 bases and J by 4 bases, with 9 bases between. In germline, CDR1 is MNHNS, CDR2 SASEGT. CDR3 length: 13 amino acids. CDR3: CASSERQVYGYTF. The DNA for the CDR3 is TGTGCCAGCAGTGAGCGACAGGTCTATGGCTACACCTTC.

V is TRBV19 and J is TRBJ2-1; maybe TRBD2 (6 bases). Germline V gene lookup returns CDR1 LNHDA and CDR2 SQIVND (reference sequence). The V end was cut by 1 base, the J end by 7 bases, with 8 bases between. This CDR3 spans 13 amino acids. DNA for the CDR3: TGTGCCAGTAGTATAGGGGGGGAGAATGAGCAGTTCTTC. Protein sequence: CASSIGGENEQFF. The variable domain in full, with the rest retrieved from reference TRBV19 and TRBJ2-1, is DGGITQSPKYLFRKEGQNVTLSCEQNLNHDAMYWYRQDPGQGLRLIYYSQIVNDFQKGDIAEGYSVSREKKESFPLTVTSAQKNPTAFYLCASSIGGENEQFFGPGTRLTVL.

The chain uses TRBV18 and TRBJ2-1; D gene uncertain. In germline, CDR1 is KGHSH, CDR2 LQKENI. The CDR3 consists of 13 residues. Trimming took off 6 bases at V and 6 bases at J, with 12 bases between the two ends. The CDR3 protein is CASSLLVGNEQFF. CDR3 in DNA: TGTGCCAGCTCTCTTCTGGTCGGCAATGAGCAGTTCTTC.

This clone came up once. V usage is TRBV6-1 and J usage is TRBJ1-2; D might be TRBD1 (5 bases). Germline values: CDR1 MNHNS, CDR2 SASEGT. V lost 4 bases and J lost 5, with 14 bases in between. The CDR3 spans 14 residues. The CDR3 region is CASSGGQRVYGYTF. For the CDR3, the DNA is TGTGCCAGCAGTGGGGGCCAAAGGGTTTATGGCTACACCTTC.

The chain joins TRBV6-4 to TRBJ2-1, with 10 bases that match TRBD1. From germline, CDR1 is MRHNA and CDR2 SNTAGT. Trimming cost V 3 bases and J 6 bases; bases outside gene matches: 5. This CDR3 has 15 residues. The CDR3 DNA sequence: TGTGCCAGCAGTGATATTGGGACAGGGGTCAATGAGCAGTTCTTC. Amino acids: CASSDIGTGVNEQFF.

The V gene is TRBV29-1, the J gene TRBJ1-4, with TRBD1 matching 7 bases. With V trimmed by 7 bases and J by 5 bases, 10 bases remained unmatched. CDR1 SQVTM and CDR2 ANQGSEA come from the germline V gene. This CDR3 has 14 residues. The CDR3 loop reads CSAGRGTANEKLFF. The CDR3 region has the DNA TGCAGCGCCGGACGGGGGACAGCGAATGAAAAACTGTTTTTT.

This clone came up a few times. CDR3 residues: CASSLTEGGTEAFF. For the CDR3, the DNA is TGTGCCAGCAGCTTAACGGAGGGGGGGACTGAAGCTTTCTTT. The chain recombines TRBV7-6 with TRBJ1-1; D possibly corresponds to TRBD1 (6 bases). Germline assignment: CDR1 SGHVS and CDR2 FNYEAQ. Between the trimmed V and J ends, which lost 2 bases and 5 bases, there was a span of 12 bases. CDR3 length: 14 residues. Filled out from reference TRBV7-6 and TRBJ1-1, the complete variable domain reads GAGVSQSPRYKVTKRGQDVALRCDPISGHVSLYWYRQALGQGPEFLTYFNYEAQQDKSGLPNDRFSAERPEGSISTLTIQRTEQRDSAMYRCASSLTEGGTEAFFGQGTRLTVV.

J is TRBJ2-7 and V is TRBV12-2; the D call of TRBD2 is as the table states it, not checked on the DNA. TRBV12-2 is recorded as a pseudogene. The CDR3 has 15 residues. The CDR3 is CASRFVGGSSYEQYF. The CDR3 DNA reads as TGTGCAAGTCGCTTCGTGGGGGGGTCCTCCTACGAGCAGTACTTC.

V gene TRBV18 combines with J gene TRBJ1-3; weak D call: TRBD1 (6 bases). The CDR3 loop spans 16 amino acids. The V gene's germline CDR1 is KGHSH and CDR2 LQKENI. Trimming cost V 5 bases and J 2 bases, with 16 bases left between them. Here the CDR3 reads CASSSSRGRPGNTIYF. In DNA form, the CDR3 reads TGTGCCAGCTCATCCAGCAGGGGCAGACCTGGAAACACCATATATTTT.

The chain has TRBV4-1 and TRBJ2-7, with D perhaps matching TRBD1 (5 bases). The germline V gene has CDR1 MGHRA and CDR2 YSYEKL. The V end was cut by 5 bases, the J end by 6 bases, with 14 bases between. CDR3 size: 13 residues. CDR3: CASSDPGHREQYF. CDR3 DNA: TGCGCCAGCAGCGATCCCGGACACCGCGAGCAGTACTTC.

This clone has a handful of counts. The chain joins TRBV21-1 to TRBJ2-7; the table gives TRBD1 as D, unverified against the DNA. TRBV21-1 is tagged as a pseudogene. The CDR3 is 14 amino acids. As DNA, the CDR3 is TGTGCCAGCAGCCCTCCTGCCAGGGGTAAAGAGCAGTACTTC. Protein sequence: CASSPPARGKEQYF.

In this sample, this clone turned up a few times. This chain connects TRBV9 to TRBJ2-2, with 9 bases fitting TRBD1. CDR3 length: 15 residues. The germline V gene encodes CDR1 SGDLS and CDR2 YYNGEE. V was pared by 0 bases and J by 9 bases, with 6 bases of the junction left unmatched. The CDR3 loop is CASSVEGQGFRELFF. CDR3 DNA: TGTGCCAGCAGCGTAGAGGGACAGGGTTTTAGGGAGCTGTTTTTT.

The gene calls are TRBV5-3 and TRBJ2-2, with D maybe TRBD1 (5 bases). TRBV5-3 has ORF status, its function being uncertain. The V gene lost 4 bases and the J gene lost 3 bases, with 16 bases spanning the gap. The CDR3 sequence is 16 residues long. CDR3 nucleotides: TGTGCCAGAAGCCTCCCTAGACAGTTCTACACCGGGGAGCTGTTTTTT. Its protein is CARSLPRQFYTGELFF.

This chain joins TRBV7-9 and TRBJ2-2; TRBD2 aligns across 10 bases. CDR1 and CDR2 from the germline V gene are SEHNR and FQNEAQ (reference sequence). V lost 5 bases, J lost 0 bases, and 6 bases stayed unmatched. The CDR3 sequence is 17 residues long. CDR3 nucleotides: TGTGCCAGCAGCCCCAGGACTAGCGGCGCGAACACCGGGGAGCTGTTTTTT. It encodes CASSPRTSGANTGELFF.

The chain carries TRBV25-1 and TRBJ2-1, with 13 positions matching TRBD2. Germline values: CDR1 MGHDK, CDR2 SYGVNS. There are 11 residues in the CDR3. The ends lost 10 bases at V and 15 bases at J; junction bases unmatched: 6. CDR3 DNA: TGTGCCACTCGACTAGCGGGAGGTCTGTTCTTC. Encoded protein: CATRLAGGLFF. Full variable domain (remainder filled in from reference TRBV25-1 and TRBJ2-1): EADIYQTPRYLVIGTGKKITLECSQTMGHDKMYWYQQDPGMELHLIHYSYGVNSTEKGDLSSESTVSRIRTEHFPLTLESARPSHTSQYLCATRLAGGLFFGPGTRLTVL.

The chain links TRBV30 to TRBJ1-5, with 10 positions matching TRBD1. Germline trimming cut 3 bases from V and 9 bases from J; bases unmatched to any gene: 8. Germline loops: CDR1 GTSNPN, CDR2 SVGIG (reference sequence). This CDR3 has 14 residues. This CDR3 reads CAWRDRDRGGPQHF. DNA for the CDR3: TGTGCCTGGAGGGACCGGGACAGGGGTGGGCCCCAGCATTTT.

The chain recombines TRBV5-1 with TRBJ2-5, with TRBD2 identical over 7 bases. Trimming at V came to 4 bases and at J to 3 bases, leaving 15 bases not matched to a gene. Germline-derived CDR1 and CDR2 are SGHRS and YFSETQ. The CDR3 is 17 amino acids. The CDR3 nucleotides are TGCGCCAGCAGCCCCAATGGGGGGGTAAGGCCTAAAGAGACCCAGTACTTC. Translating it yields CASSPNGGVRPKETQYF.

The chain employs TRBV6-1 and TRBJ1-2; D call uncertain. The CDR3 length is 13 residues. From germline, CDR1 is MNHNS and CDR2 SASEGT. The germline V and J ends were trimmed by 1 base and 7 bases, with 10 bases remaining between them. Here the CDR3 reads CASSEVDGGGYTF. In DNA, the CDR3 is TGTGCCAGCAGTGAAGTGGACGGAGGTGGCTACACCTTC.